This TCR beta chain was found in a study of T cells after yellow fever vaccination. General observations from the study: Post-booster samples contained most primary-vaccination clones (around 95% CD4, about 85% CD8). Weaker in magnitude, the secondary response showed a faster peak on day 5 versus 15. CD4 and CD8 compartments shared a small share of clonotypes, likely from convergent recombination.

Trimming took off 0 bases at V and 11 bases at J, with 14 bases between the two ends. The CDR3 is made up of 14 amino acids. This clonotype was counted a few times. Its specificity is unknown. It was through 5'RACE template switching that TCR cDNA was made, with a universal primer site and UMIs added. TCRdb analysed the 5' RACE reads with MiXCR anew, one entry per CDR3 protein. The sample yields about 550,000 distinct CDR3 sequences, about 19% seen once. This TCR came from a man aged 25 to 45 who received the YFV17D yellow fever vaccine. The sequences come from PBMCs, collected 15 days after the yellow fever booster vaccination. The chain is built from TRBV12-3 or TRBV12-4 and TRBJ2-1, with D perhaps TRBD2 (6 bases). CDR3 protein: CASSLAGRSDQQFF. DNA for the CDR3: TGTGCCAGCAGTTTAGCGGGGAGGTCAGACCAGCAGTTCTTC.